The 9 T cell receptor beta chains presented below share a single source sample, sequenced in a study of OX40 agonist ivuxolimab in advanced cancers. Here immunoSEQ multiplex PCR was the method, and the copy in TCRdb shows in-frame clones only, minus some. The sample yields some 59,000 clones, 87% seen once. Sequenced material: CD4+ or CD8+ T cells sorted from blood, taken in a trial of the OX40 agonist ivuxolimab. These receptors were taken from an adult with an advanced solid tumor such as melanoma, head and neck, liver or kidney cancer.

This chain uses TRBV5-1 with TRBJ2-3; D is unclear. The CDR3 has 16 amino acids. Trimming removed 5 bases from V and 1 base from J, with 17 bases in between. Per the germline V gene, CDR1 is SGHRS and CDR2 is YFSETQ. The CDR3 nucleotides read TGCGCCAGCAGTTTACAATCAGGACGAGGCACAGATACGCAGTATTTT. It translates to CASSLQSGRGTDTQYF.

V usage is TRBV9 and J usage is TRBJ2-1; D remains unclear. This CDR3 has 14 residues. V was cut by 3 bases and J by 2 bases, with 9 bases left in between. Per the germline V gene, CDR1 is SGDLS and CDR2 is YYNGEE. CDR3 sequence: CASSALATYNEQFF. The CDR3 DNA follows: TGTGCCAGCAGCGCGTTAGCAACCTACAATGAGCAGTTCTTC.

The chain combines TRBV18 with TRBJ2-5, with unresolved D. Germline V gives CDR1 KGHSH, CDR2 LQKENI. V was shortened by 3 bases and J by 1 base, with 9 bases between the two germline ends. CDR3 length: 14 amino acids. CDR3: CASSPGFGQETQYF. The CDR3 bases are TGTGCCAGCTCACCGGGGTTTGGCCAAGAGACCCAGTACTTC.

This rearrangement joins TRBV19 to TRBJ2-1; D possibly corresponds to TRBD1 (6 bases). Germline V gene sequence: CDR1 LNHDA, CDR2 SQIVND (reference sequence). This CDR3 spans 14 amino acids. The V gene lost 3 bases and the J gene lost 6 bases, with 12 bases spanning the gap. CDR3 residues: CASSIEQGGNEQFF. Written as DNA, the CDR3 is TGTGCCAGTAGTATTGAACAGGGTGGCAATGAGCAGTTCTTC. The entire variable domain, with the rest obtained from reference TRBV19 and TRBJ2-1, is as follows: DGGITQSPKYLFRKEGQNVTLSCEQNLNHDAMYWYRQDPGQGLRLIYYSQIVNDFQKGDIAEGYSVSREKKESFPLTVTSAQKNPTAFYLCASSIEQGGNEQFFGPGTRLTVL.

This chain links TRBV6-1 with TRBJ2-5, with 9 bases matching TRBD2. Germline trimming cut 0 bases from V and 5 bases from J; bases unmatched to any gene: 10. CDR3 length: 17 amino acids. CDR1 MNHNS and CDR2 SASEGT come from the germline V gene. The CDR3 here is CASSEALGLAGRETQYF. CDR3 coding DNA: TGTGCCAGCAGTGAAGCGCTCGGGCTAGCGGGACGGGAGACCCAGTACTTC.

CDR3 loop: CASIKLREITGELFF. In DNA, the CDR3 is TGTGCCAGCATTAAACTCAGGGAGATTACCGGGGAGCTGTTTTTT. The rearrangement joins TRBV28 to TRBJ2-2; tentatively, D is TRBD1 or TRBD2 (5 bases each). The CDR3 has 15 amino acids. V lost 7 bases, J lost 5 bases, and 17 bases lay in between. Germline-derived CDR1 and CDR2 are MDHEN and SYDVKM.

The chain is built from TRBV5-1 and TRBJ2-7, with TRBD2 as a possible D gene (6 bases). This CDR3 has 17 residues. The V gene's germline CDR1 is SGHRS and CDR2 YFSETQ. The ends were cut back, 4 bases at V and 0 bases at J, with 20 bases in the middle. CDR3 amino acids: CASSPLYRSGVSYEQYF. The CDR3 bases are TGCGCCAGCAGCCCCCTTTACCGGTCGGGGGTCTCCTACGAGCAGTACTTC.

The rearrangement uses TRBV6-1 and TRBJ2-5; a possible D gene is TRBD1 (5 bases). Germline V gives CDR1 MNHNS, CDR2 SASEGT. Deletions cut 8 bases from V and 5 bases from J, with 12 bases between. The CDR3 is 12 amino acids. This chain's CDR3 is CASRIAGETQYF. The CDR3 DNA is TGTGCCAGCCGAATAGCAGGGGAGACCCAGTACTTC.

This chain connects TRBV6-6 to TRBJ2-7; 7 bases line up with TRBD2. Trimming at V came to 7 bases and at J to 0 bases, leaving 3 bases not matched to a gene. The CDR3 spans 13 residues. CDR1 and CDR2 from the germline V gene are MNHNY and SVGAGI (reference sequence). The DNA of the CDR3 is TGTGCCAGCATAGGGGACTACTCCTACGAGCAGTACTTC. Its translation: CASIGDYSYEQYF.